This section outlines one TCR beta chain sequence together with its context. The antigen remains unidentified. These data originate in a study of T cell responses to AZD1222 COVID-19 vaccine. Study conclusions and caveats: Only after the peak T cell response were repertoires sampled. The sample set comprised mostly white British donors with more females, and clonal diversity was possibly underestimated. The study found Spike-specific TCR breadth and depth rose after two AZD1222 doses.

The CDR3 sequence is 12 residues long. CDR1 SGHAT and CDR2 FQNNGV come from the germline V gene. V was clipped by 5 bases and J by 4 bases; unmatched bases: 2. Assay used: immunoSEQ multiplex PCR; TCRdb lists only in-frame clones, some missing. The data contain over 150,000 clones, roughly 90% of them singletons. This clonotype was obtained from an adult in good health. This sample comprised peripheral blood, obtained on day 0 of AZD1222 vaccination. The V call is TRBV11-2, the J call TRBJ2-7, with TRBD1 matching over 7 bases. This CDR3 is CASSPRGYEQYF. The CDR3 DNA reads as TGTGCCAGCAGCCCCAGGGGGTACGAGCAGTACTTC. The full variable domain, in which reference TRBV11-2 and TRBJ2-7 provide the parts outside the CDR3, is EAGVAQSPRYKIIEKRQSVAFWCNPISGHATLYWYQQILGQGPKLLIQFQNNGVVDDSQLPKDRFSAERLKGVDSTLKIQPAKLEDSAVYLCASSPRGYEQYFGPGTRLTVT.